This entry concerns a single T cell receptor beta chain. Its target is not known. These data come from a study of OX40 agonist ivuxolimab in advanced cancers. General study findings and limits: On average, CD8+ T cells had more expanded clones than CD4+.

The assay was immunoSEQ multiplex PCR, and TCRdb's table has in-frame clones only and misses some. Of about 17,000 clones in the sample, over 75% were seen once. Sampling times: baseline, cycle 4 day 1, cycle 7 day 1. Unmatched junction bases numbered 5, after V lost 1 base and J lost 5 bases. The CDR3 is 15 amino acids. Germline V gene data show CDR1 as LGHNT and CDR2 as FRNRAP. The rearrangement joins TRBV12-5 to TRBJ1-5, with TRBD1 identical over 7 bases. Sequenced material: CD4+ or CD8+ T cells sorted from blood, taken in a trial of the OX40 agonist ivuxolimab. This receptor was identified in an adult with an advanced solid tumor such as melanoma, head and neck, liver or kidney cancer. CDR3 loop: CASGLGTGSDQPQHF. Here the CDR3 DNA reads TGTGCTAGTGGTTTGGGGACAGGTTCGGATCAGCCCCAGCATTTT.